Listed below are T cell receptor beta chains from one sample, sequenced in a study of early stage breast cancer tumors. Data came from immunoSEQ multiplex PCR; TCRdb stores just in-frame clones and leaves some out. The sample consists of tens of thousands of clones, around 80% of them appearing once. Material: blood. Receptors originate from a person in their forties with breast cancer. Both conserved end residues are part of each CDR3. Each record gives: CDR3 protein, CDR3 DNA, clone size, CDR3 length, J gene, V gene, D gene. D genes are given only for firm matches. Clone size is shown for a subset of rows, as once, few, many or a class of expanded clone.

CDR3aa: CSVGRSEGQPQHF; CDR3nt: TGCAGCGTTGGACGGAGTGAGGGTCAGCCCCAGCATTTT; abundance: NA; len: 13; j_gene: TRBJ1-5; v_gene: TRBV29-1; d_gene: NA
CDR3aa: CAWSVRNRGPSLTF; CDR3nt: TGTGCCTGGAGTGTACGGAACAGGGGCCCATCCCTGACTTTC; abundance: NA; len: 14; j_gene: TRBJ2-6; v_gene: TRBV30; d_gene: TRBD1
CDR3aa: CASSLGQGGNEKLFF; CDR3nt: TGTGCCAGCAGCTTGGGACAGGGGGGAAATGAAAAACTGTTTTTT; abundance: NA; len: 15; j_gene: TRBJ1-4; v_gene: TRBV5-8; d_gene: TRBD1
CDR3aa: CASSTGTSLTGELFF; CDR3nt: TGTGCCAGCAGCACCGGGACTAGCCTCACCGGGGAGCTGTTTTTT; abundance: NA; len: 15; j_gene: TRBJ2-2; v_gene: TRBV5-4; d_gene: TRBD2
CDR3aa: CATSRDPSTDTQYF; CDR3nt: TGTGCCACCAGCAGAGACCCCTCCACAGATACGCAGTATTTT; abundance: NA; len: 14; j_gene: TRBJ2-3; v_gene: TRBV15; d_gene: NA
CDR3aa: CASSFLDEQFF; CDR3nt: TGTGCCAGCAGTTTCTTGGATGAGCAGTTCTTC; abundance: NA; len: 11; j_gene: TRBJ2-1; v_gene: TRBV25-1; d_gene: NA
CDR3aa: CSAGSQEQYF; CDR3nt: TGCAGCGCAGGTTCTCAAGAGCAGTACTTC; abundance: few; len: 10; j_gene: TRBJ2-7; v_gene: TRBV29-1; d_gene: NA
CDR3aa: CATSQDRGRTEAFF; CDR3nt: TGTGCCACCTCCCAGGACAGGGGGCGGACTGAAGCTTTCTTT; abundance: NA; len: 14; j_gene: TRBJ1-1; v_gene: TRBV10-3; d_gene: TRBD1
CDR3aa: CASSLYSPRHSSGNTIYF; CDR3nt: TGTGCCAGCAGTTTATATAGCCCGCGTCATAGCTCTGGAAACACCATATATTTT; abundance: NA; len: 18; j_gene: TRBJ1-3; v_gene: TRBV27; d_gene: NA
CDR3aa: CASSERAGGPQETQYF; CDR3nt: TGCGCCAGCAGCGAGAGAGCGGGAGGGCCGCAAGAGACCCAGTACTTC; abundance: NA; len: 16; j_gene: TRBJ2-5; v_gene: TRBV5-1; d_gene: TRBD2
CDR3aa: CASSLKGQGSYNEQFF; CDR3nt: TGCGCCAGCAGCCTAAAAGGACAGGGATCCTACAATGAGCAGTTCTTC; abundance: NA; len: 16; j_gene: TRBJ2-1; v_gene: TRBV5-1; d_gene: TRBD1
CDR3aa: CATRTGVSYEQYF; CDR3nt: TGTGCCACCCGGACAGGGGTTTCCTACGAGCAGTACTTC; abundance: NA; len: 13; j_gene: TRBJ2-7; v_gene: TRBV28; d_gene: TRBD1
CDR3aa: CASSPRTGSRQETQYF; CDR3nt: TGTGCCAGCAGCCCCCGGACAGGGAGTCGCCAAGAGACCCAGTACTTC; abundance: NA; len: 16; j_gene: TRBJ2-5; v_gene: TRBV9; d_gene: TRBD1
CDR3aa: CASSPYGQSYEQYF; CDR3nt: TGTGCCAGTAGCCCATATGGACAGAGCTACGAGCAGTACTTC; abundance: once; len: 14; j_gene: TRBJ2-7; v_gene: TRBV19; d_gene: NA
CDR3aa: CASSPLAGDTQYF; CDR3nt: TGTGCCAGCAGCCCTCTAGCGGGAGATACGCAGTATTTT; abundance: once; len: 13; j_gene: TRBJ2-3; v_gene: TRBV7-6; d_gene: TRBD2